The present T cell receptor beta chain was sequenced within a study of shared clonotypes between healthy human individuals (dated by TCRdb to about 2020). Turning to the overall study: Two women and three men aged 18 to 49 years were included in the cohort. For each donor, CD4 naive and CD4 memory were each run on three plates, CD8 naive on two plates, and CD8 memory on one plate. The study deeply sequenced blood TCR repertoires of about 5 healthy adults to estimate repertoire size and the extent of clonotype sharing between individuals. Different laboratories and diverse techniques were used to prepare libraries and sequence TCR repertoires, to increase sequencing depth and limit assay-specific biases. Per donor, leukapheresis produced somewhere between about 0.94 and 9 billion PBMCs. Overall results and qualifications from the work: Even with the large sequencing depth, rarefaction of the sorted-subset datasets indicated that sequencing was incomplete. Because the study included only a small number of donors, the genetic and exposure-history diversity represented was limited. Sharing across four donors was observed for 5% to 6.5% of naive CD4, over 3% of naive CD8, 2% to 2.5% of memory CD4, and about 0.4% of memory CD8 clonotypes. Naive subsets generally had larger estimated clonotype richness than memory subsets did. Sampling was restricted to blood, and TCR repertoires in tissue are likely to differ from TCR repertoires in blood. Pairwise subsampling indicated that sequencing depth was expected to affect the degree of clonotype sharing among donors. Compared with non-shared clonotypes, the clonotypes found in all four sorted-subset donors had higher generation probabilities.

Using the deep immunoSEQ assay, TCR CDR3 regions were amplified from genomic DNA by multiplex PCR. Extracted genomic DNA from each cell subset was distributed evenly across all wells of several immunoSEQ 96-well plates, and each plate was treated as a replicate. For sorted subsets, roughly 200 ng genomic DNA, equal to 25,000 to 35,000 T cell genomes, was loaded into each replicate PCR. The purified libraries were quantified using a Qubit 3.0 fluorometer, sized with a Bioanalyzer 2100, and then quantified again using the KAPA Library Quantification kit. Every immunoSEQ 96-well plate was sequenced on a separate single-read 150-cycle Illumina NextSeq 550 flow cell. Regarding the original processing steps: Because the immunoSEQ output included only junctional sequences and no quality scores, the filtering could not be the same as the filtering used for full-length reads. To assign V/J genes and CDR3, sequences were annotated against IMGT germline references using PyIR, a Python wrapper for IgBLAST v1.9. Reads were filtered out if the reads had weak V/J assignments (E-value above 1e-6), no CDR3, stop codons, out-of-frame junctions, or ambiguous translated residues. V3J clonotypes were defined by identical inferred V gene, J gene, and CDR3 amino acid sequence. To compute the percentage overlap between repertoires, the number of shared unique clonotypes was divided by the size of the smaller repertoire. Repertoire richness was assessed with RTK rarefaction, the Chao1 estimator, and Recon v2.1 estimates of unobserved clonotypes. Generation probabilities were computed with OLGA for all TCRbeta clonotypes obtained by the gDNA method from a few donors. The immuneACCESS repertoire file appears here via TCRdb, limited to in-frame rearrangements. These files lack a portion of the clones; in checked studies, under half of the deficit traces to unresolved V genes, and the cause of the others is not known. That table is the source of V, J and clone size, and D and trimming were worked out from the DNA. The sample table contains 550,000 to 700,000 clones; only one count was recorded for 55% to 85% of them. The ten most abundant clones make up about 1.8% of the sample.

On this clone itself: It has no known antigen specificity. Per-base qualities were not stored, and no clone one base away is much larger.

The donors were healthy, HIV-negative adults who had no recently reported acute infections or vaccinations. Only Caucasian adults living in Nashville, Tennessee, USA were represented among the donors. CD4+ T cells were enriched through magnetic negative selection, after which naive cells were positively selected on CD45RA and the remaining negative fraction served as the memory subset. After blood collection by leukapheresis, PBMCs were isolated using Ficoll-Histopaque density gradient centrifugation and then cryopreserved in the vapor phase of liquid nitrogen. Analytical flow cytometry was used to check the purity and quantity of every magnetically sorted T cell population. Each sorted fraction had its genomic DNA isolated and then quantified by UV absorbance on a Nanodrop 2000c. The material sequenced was memory CD4+ T cells sorted from blood. Taken with the paper, the label for cell subset or site translates to: CD45RA-negative fraction. The receptor comes from a woman younger than 45 in good health.

CDR3 loop: CARKSDRVGGYTF. Read as DNA, the sequence is TGTGCCAGAAAGTCGGACAGGGTGGGCGGCTACACCTTC. The chain employs TRBV6-1 and TRBJ1-2; TRBD1 lines up with 8 middle nucleotides. According to the germline V gene, CDR1 reads MNHNS and CDR2 reads SASEGT. The CDR3 runs 13 residues from the cysteine to the phenylalanine. This entry keeps only the CDR3 DNA: 39 bases, framed from base 1. Ends trimmed: V by 9 bases, J by 8 bases; bases unmatched to a gene: 11.